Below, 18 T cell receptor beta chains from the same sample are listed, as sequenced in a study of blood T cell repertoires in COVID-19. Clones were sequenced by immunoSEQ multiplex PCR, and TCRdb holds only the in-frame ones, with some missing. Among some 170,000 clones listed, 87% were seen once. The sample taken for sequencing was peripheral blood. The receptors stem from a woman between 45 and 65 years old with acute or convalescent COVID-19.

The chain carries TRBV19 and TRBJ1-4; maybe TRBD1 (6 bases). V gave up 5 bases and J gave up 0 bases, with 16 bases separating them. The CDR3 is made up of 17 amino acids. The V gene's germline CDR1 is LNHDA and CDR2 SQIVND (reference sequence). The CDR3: CASSQHLGATTNEKLFF. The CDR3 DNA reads TGTGCCAGTAGTCAGCATTTGGGGGCGACAACTAATGAAAAACTGTTTTTT.

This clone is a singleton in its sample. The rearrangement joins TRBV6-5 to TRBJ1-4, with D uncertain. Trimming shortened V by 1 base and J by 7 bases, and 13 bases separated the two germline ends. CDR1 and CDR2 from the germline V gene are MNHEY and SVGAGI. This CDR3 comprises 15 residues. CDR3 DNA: TGTGCCAGCAGTTACTATCGCGGGGAAGGTGAAAAACTGTTTTTT. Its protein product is CASSYYRGEGEKLFF.

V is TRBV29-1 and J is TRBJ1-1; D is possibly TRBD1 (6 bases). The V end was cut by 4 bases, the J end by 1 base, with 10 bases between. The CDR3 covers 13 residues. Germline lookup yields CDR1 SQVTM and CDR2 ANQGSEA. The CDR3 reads CSVVTGRNTEAFF. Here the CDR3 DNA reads TGCAGCGTTGTAACAGGGAGGAACACTGAAGCTTTCTTT. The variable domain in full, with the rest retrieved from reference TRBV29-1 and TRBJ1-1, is SAVISQKPSRDICQRGTSLTIQCQVDSQVTMMFWYRQQPGQSLTLIATANQGSEATYESGFVIDKFPISRPNLTFSTLTVSNMSPEDSSIYLCSVVTGRNTEAFFGQGTRLTVV.

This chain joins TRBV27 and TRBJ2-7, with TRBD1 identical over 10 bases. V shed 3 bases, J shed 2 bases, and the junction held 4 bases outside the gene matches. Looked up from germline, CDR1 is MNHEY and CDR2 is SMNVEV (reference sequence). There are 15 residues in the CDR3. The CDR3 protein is CASSLSGQGAYEQYF. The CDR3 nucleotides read TGTGCCAGCAGTTTGAGCGGACAGGGGGCCTACGAGCAGTACTTC.

The CDR3 is CAWKGQGVNSPLHF. The CDR3 bases are TGTGCCTGGAAGGGGCAGGGCGTGAATTCACCCCTCCACTTT. The rearrangement links TRBV30 to TRBJ1-6; perhaps TRBD1 as D (5 bases). V lost 4 bases to trimming and J lost 7 bases, with 14 bases between them. This CDR3 has 14 amino acids. The V gene's germline CDR1 is GTSNPN and CDR2 SVGIG (reference sequence).

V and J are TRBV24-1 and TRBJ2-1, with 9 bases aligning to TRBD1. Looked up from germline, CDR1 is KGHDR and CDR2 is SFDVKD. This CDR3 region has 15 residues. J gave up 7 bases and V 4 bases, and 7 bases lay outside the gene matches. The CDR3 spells CATSDTGTGKNEQFF. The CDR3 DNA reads TGTGCCACCAGTGACACCGGGACAGGGAAGAATGAGCAGTTCTTC.

The CDR3 nucleotides read TGTGCCAGCAGCGCAAGACCGGACAGGGGAGTGGCGGGGACCTTTTTT. Encoded protein: CASSARPDRGVAGTFF. This chain uses TRBV7-2 with TRBJ2-2; 9 positions match TRBD1. CDR1 and CDR2 from the germline V gene are SGHTA and FQGNSA. Trimming took 5 bases from V and 17 from J; bases not matched to a gene: 21. This CDR3 is built from 16 residues.

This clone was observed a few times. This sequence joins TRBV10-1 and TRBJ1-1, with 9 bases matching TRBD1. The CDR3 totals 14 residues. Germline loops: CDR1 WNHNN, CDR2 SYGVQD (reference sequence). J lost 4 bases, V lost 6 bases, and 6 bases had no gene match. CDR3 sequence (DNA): TGCGCCAGCAGCGTTGCGGGACAGGGCACTGAAGCTTTCTTT. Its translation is CASSVAGQGTEAFF.

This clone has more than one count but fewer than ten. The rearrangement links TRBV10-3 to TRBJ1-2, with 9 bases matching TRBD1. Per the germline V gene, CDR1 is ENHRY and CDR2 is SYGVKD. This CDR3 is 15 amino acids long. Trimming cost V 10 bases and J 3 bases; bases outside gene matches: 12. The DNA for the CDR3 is TGTGCCACCAGGGGACAGGGTCAGACTTACTATGGCTACACCTTC. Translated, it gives CATRGQGQTYYGYTF.

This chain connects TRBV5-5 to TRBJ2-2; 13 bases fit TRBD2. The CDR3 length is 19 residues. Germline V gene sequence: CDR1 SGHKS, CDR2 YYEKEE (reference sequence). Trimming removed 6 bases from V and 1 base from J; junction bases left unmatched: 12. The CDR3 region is CASTYRVTSGGKNTGELFF. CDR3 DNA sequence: TGTGCCAGCACCTATAGGGTGACTAGCGGGGGGAAGAACACCGGGGAGCTGTTTTTT.

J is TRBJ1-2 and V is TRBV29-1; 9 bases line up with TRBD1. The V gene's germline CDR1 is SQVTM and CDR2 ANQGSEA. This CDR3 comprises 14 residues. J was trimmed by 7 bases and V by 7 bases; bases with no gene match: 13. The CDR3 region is CSAILQGARRGYTF. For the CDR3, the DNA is TGCAGCGCTATCCTACAGGGGGCGCGACGTGGCTACACCTTC.

In DNA form, the CDR3 reads TGTGCCAGCTCACCACCTTCCGGGGGAGGCGTCTATGGCTACACCTTC. Translating it yields CASSPPSGGGVYGYTF. The rearrangement joins TRBV18 to TRBJ1-2; D perhaps matches TRBD1 (5 bases). This CDR3 comprises 16 residues. Germline CDR1 and CDR2: KGHSH and LQKENI. V lost 0 bases and J 4 bases, leaving 15 bases between the germline ends.

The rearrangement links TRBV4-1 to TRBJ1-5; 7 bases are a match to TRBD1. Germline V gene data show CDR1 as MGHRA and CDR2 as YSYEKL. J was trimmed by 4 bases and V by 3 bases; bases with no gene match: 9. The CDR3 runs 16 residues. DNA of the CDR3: TGCGCCAGCAGCCAGGGGGTGGACAGGTATAATCAGCCCCAGCATTTT. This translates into CASSQGVDRYNQPQHF.

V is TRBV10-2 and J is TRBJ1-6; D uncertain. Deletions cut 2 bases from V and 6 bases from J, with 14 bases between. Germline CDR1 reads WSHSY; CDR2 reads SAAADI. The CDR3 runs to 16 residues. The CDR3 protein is CASSEDPTGVNSPLHF. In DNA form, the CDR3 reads TGCGCCAGCAGTGAGGACCCGACGGGTGTTAATTCACCCCTCCACTTT.

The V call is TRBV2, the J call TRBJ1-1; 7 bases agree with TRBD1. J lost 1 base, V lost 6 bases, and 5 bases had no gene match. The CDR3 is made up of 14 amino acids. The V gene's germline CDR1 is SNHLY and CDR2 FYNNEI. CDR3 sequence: CASSRPGGNTEAFF. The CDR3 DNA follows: TGTGCCAGCAGCCGCCCAGGGGGGAACACTGAAGCTTTCTTT.

CDR3 bases: TGTGCCTCCCGGCGGCGGGAGTGGTTTTTTGGCACAGATACGCAGTATTTT. Translation gives CASRRREWFFGTDTQYF. The chain has TRBV30 and TRBJ2-3; 7 bases match TRBD2. This CDR3 comprises 17 residues. Looked up from germline, CDR1 is GTSNPN and CDR2 is SVGIG (reference sequence). Unmatched junction bases numbered 17, after V lost 7 bases and J lost 1 base.

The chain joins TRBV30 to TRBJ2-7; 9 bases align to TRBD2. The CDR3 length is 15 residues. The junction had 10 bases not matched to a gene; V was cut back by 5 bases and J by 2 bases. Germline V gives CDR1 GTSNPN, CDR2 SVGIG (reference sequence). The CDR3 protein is CAWAQRTSGPYEQYF. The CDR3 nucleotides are TGTGCCTGGGCCCAAAGAACTAGCGGGCCCTACGAGCAGTACTTC.

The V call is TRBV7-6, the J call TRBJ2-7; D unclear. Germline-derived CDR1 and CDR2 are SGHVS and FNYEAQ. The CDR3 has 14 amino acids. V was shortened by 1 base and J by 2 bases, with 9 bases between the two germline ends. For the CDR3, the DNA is TGTGCCAGCAGCTTAGGGCAGGCCCCCTACGAGCAGTACTTC. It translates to CASSLGQAPYEQYF.